Listed below are T cell receptor beta chains from one sample, sequenced in a study of cytomegalovirus exposure and HLA in healthy donors. Libraries were prepared by immunoSEQ multiplex PCR; TCRdb keeps only in-frame clonotypes and omits some of them. The listing contains roughly 120,000 clones. Sequencing was carried out using PBMCs. All receptors derive from a man aged 18 to 30 in good health and CMV-seronegative. The CDR3 runs from the conserved cysteine through the conserved F or W.

cdr3_length	j_call	v_call	cdr3_aa
13	TRBJ1-5	TRBV2	CASSAELLQPQHF
13	TRBJ2-7	TRBV29-1	CSVYYRGYYEQYF
13	TRBJ2-1	TRBV6-4	CASRGGLWNEQFF
14	TRBJ1-1	TRBV6-1	CASTPVRASTEAFF
14	TRBJ1-4	TRBV7-6	CASSPRGFGEKLFF
12	TRBJ2-5	TRBV30	CAWSRGQETQYF
14	TRBJ1-1	TRBV7-9	CASSLAGRDTEAFF
16	TRBJ2-7	TRBV5-1	CASSAKPTGGRYEQYF
15	TRBJ2-1	TRBV28	CASTPRQGLADEQFF
16	TRBJ1-1	TRBV5-4	CASSSGQQTLNTEAFF
14	TRBJ1-1	TRBV19	CASSIGGARTEAFF
12	TRBJ1-2	TRBV6-1	CASSVGDYGYTF